A selection of T cell receptor beta chains follows, all from one sample in a study of cytomegalovirus exposure and HLA in healthy donors. This table comes from immunoSEQ multiplex PCR, and its TCRdb copy is limited to in-frame clones, with some not included. The sample holds about 110,000 clones, 65% to 85% seen once. Source material: PBMCs. The source is a man aged 45-60 years in good health and CMV-seronegative. Each CDR3 is given with its conserved first and last residue. D genes are given only for firm matches. Rows may omit the clone size; those that give it use once, few, many or a size class.

>-|TRBJ2-7|TRBV5-6|TRBD1
TGTGCCAGCAGCCCGGGACAGGGAGCCAACGAGCAGTACTTC
CASSPGQGANEQYF
>few|TRBJ2-2|TRBV25-1|TRBD2
TGTGCCAGCAGCGGGACTAGCAGGAACACCGGGGAGCTGTTTTTT
CASSGTSRNTGELFF
>-|TRBJ1-5|TRBV11-1|-
TGTGCCAGCAGCAATGAGCCCGGTAGGGGGGGACCCCAGCATTTT
CASSNEPGRGGPQHF
>-|TRBJ1-1|TRBV7-3|-
TGTGCCAGCAGCTTAAATGGGCAGCTCGGGAACACTGAAGCTTTCTTT
CASSLNGQLGNTEAFF
>-|TRBJ2-7|TRBV5-4|-
TGTGCCAGCAGCTTGGTAGGACTGGGGTCCTACGAGCAGTACTTC
CASSLVGLGSYEQYF
>-|TRBJ2-3|TRBV11-3|TRBD2
TGTGCCAGCAGCCTCCGGACTAGCGGGAGCCGAGATACGCAGTATTTT
CASSLRTSGSRDTQYF
>-|TRBJ2-1|TRBV6-4|TRBD2
TGTGCCAGCAGTCCCACTAGCGGGAGGCTGTACAATGAGCAGTTCTTC
CASSPTSGRLYNEQFF
>-|TRBJ1-5|TRBV18|TRBD1
TGTGCCAGCTCACCGACAGGGTGGCGGAATCAGCCCCAGCATTTT
CASSPTGWRNQPQHF
>-|TRBJ2-7|TRBV30|-
TGTGCCTGGAGTGAGGGAGGCTACGAGCAGTACTTC
CAWSEGGYEQYF
>-|TRBJ2-7|TRBV6-1|-
TGTGCCAGCAGTGCCCGGACAGATTACGAGCAGTACTTC
CASSARTDYEQYF
>-|TRBJ2-1|TRBV6-6|-
TGTGCCAGCACCCTAGGCAATGAGCAGTTCTTC
CASTLGNEQFF
>-|TRBJ2-7|TRBV7-9|-
TGTGCCAGCAGCTTACAGGGTTTTACCTACGAGCAGTACTTC
CASSLQGFTYEQYF
>few|TRBJ1-5|TRBV19|-
TGTGCCAGTTCCACCGAACGCACCCGCGGGGCCTATAGCAATCAGCCCCAGCATTTT
CASSTERTRGAYSNQPQHF
>-|TRBJ1-1|TRBV15|TRBD1
TGTGCCACCAGCAGAGACGGGACAGAGTCGAAAGCTTTCTTT
CATSRDGTESKAFF
>once|TRBJ1-2|TRBV7-2|-
TGTGCCAGCAGCTTAGGGGGCCGAGGGGGTGGCTACACCTTC
CASSLGGRGGGYTF
>-|TRBJ2-7|TRBV28|-
TGTGCCAGCAGTTTGGGGCGGACGCTCAGCTCCTACGAGCAGTACTTC
CASSLGRTLSSYEQYF
>-|TRBJ1-2|TRBV4-3|-
TGCGCCAGCAGTGGGGCCCGCTATGGCTACACCTTC
CASSGARYGYTF
>few|TRBJ2-1|TRBV5-6|-
TGTGCCAGCAGCGGCGGGGACTACAATGAGCAGTTCTTC
CASSGGDYNEQFF
>-|TRBJ2-5|TRBV5-1|-
TGCGCCAGCAGCTTTTCCGGAGAGACCCAGTACTTC
CASSFSGETQYF
>-|TRBJ2-1|TRBV9|TRBD2
TGTGCCAGCAGCGTAGCAGGCGGGAGGGCTATCTACAATGAGCAGTTCTTC
CASSVAGGRAIYNEQFF
>-|TRBJ2-7|TRBV29-1|-
TGCAGCGTCCAACGGACAGCCGCCTACGAGCAGTACTTC
CSVQRTAAYEQYF
>-|TRBJ1-2|TRBV29-1|-
TGCAGCGCCGGTGGTGGCTACACCTTC
CSAGGGYTF
>-|TRBJ2-7|TRBV7-2|-
TGTGCCAGCAGCTTAGCGCCCAGGGGGGCGTACGAGCAGTACTTC
CASSLAPRGAYEQYF
>few|TRBJ1-1|TRBV19|TRBD1
TGTGCCAGTAGTCGGACAGGGGAATCTGAAGCTTTCTTT
CASSRTGESEAFF
>-|TRBJ1-2|TRBV6-1|TRBD1
TGTGCCAGCAGCGTATACAGGGGAGCTAACTATGGCTACACCTTC
CASSVYRGANYGYTF
>-|TRBJ2-7|TRBV7-9|-
TGTGCCAGCAGCAATGGACTGGCGGGACCCTACGAGCAGTACTTC
CASSNGLAGPYEQYF
>-|TRBJ1-1|TRBV7-8|TRBD1
TGTGCCAGCAGCTTTACAGGGGGTGAAGCTTTCTTT
CASSFTGGEAFF
>-|TRBJ2-7|TRBV7-2|-
TGTGCCAGCAGTCTGACTTACGAGCAGTACTTC
CASSLTYEQYF
>-|TRBJ2-3|TRBV27|-
TGTGCCAGCAGCCCAGGACCTTCGGGGGTCACAGATACGCAGTATTTT
CASSPGPSGVTDTQYF
>-|TRBJ2-7|TRBV30|-
TGTGCCTGGAGTGTATCAGACTACGAGCAGTACTTC
CAWSVSDYEQYF
>once|TRBJ1-2|TRBV5-4|-
TGTGCCAGCAGCCCCGGGACTGATAACTATGGCTACACCTTC
CASSPGTDNYGYTF
>-|TRBJ1-5|TRBV29-1|TRBD1
TGCAGCGTTGTTACAGGGGGGCTGGAGCCCCAGCATTTT
CSVVTGGLEPQHF
>-|TRBJ2-3|TRBV9|-
TGTGCCAGCAGCGTAAGGGCCGACAGGGATACGCAGTATTTT
CASSVRADRDTQYF
>-|TRBJ1-1|TRBV6-5|-
TGTGCCAGCAGGCAGGGGCCCCACACTGAAGCTTTCTTT
CASRQGPHTEAFF
>few|TRBJ2-5|TRBV5-6|-
TGTGCCAGCAGCTTGGTAGCCGAGACCCAGTACTTC
CASSLVAETQYF
>-|TRBJ1-4|TRBV15|TRBD1
TGTTCCACCAGCAGAAACGACAGGGGGTGGGAAAAACTGTTTTTT
CSTSRNDRGWEKLFF
>-|TRBJ2-2|TRBV4-1|-
TGCGCCAGCAGCCACGAGGGACACTCGAACACCGGGGAGCTGTTTTTT
CASSHEGHSNTGELFF
>few|TRBJ2-5|TRBV30|TRBD2
TGTGCCTGGGGGGGGCCGGGACTAGGGGCTGAGACCCAGTACTTC
CAWGGPGLGAETQYF
>-|TRBJ2-3|TRBV7-2|TRBD2
TGTGCCAGCAGCTTAGTGGCGGGGGGGGTTGATACGCAGTATTTT
CASSLVAGGVDTQYF
>few|TRBJ1-1|TRBV5-1|-
TGCGCCAGCAGCTTTAGGACTTCGAACACTGAAGCTTTCTTT
CASSFRTSNTEAFF
>-|TRBJ2-3|TRBV5-6|-
TGTGCCAGCAGCCCTCTCCCCCTACCGGTTGATACGCAGTATTTT
CASSPLPLPVDTQYF
>-|TRBJ2-7|TRBV5-1|-
TGCGCCAGCAGCTTGACAGGCAGGACCTACGAGCAGTACTTC
CASSLTGRTYEQYF
>-|TRBJ2-2|TRBV4-3|-
TGCGCCAGCAGCCAAGAACCCCCCCGCAGGGCTAACACCGGGGAGCTGTTTTTT
CASSQEPPRRANTGELFF
>few|TRBJ2-2|TRBV27|-
TGTGCCAGCAGTTTATGGCAACAGGGAAACACCGGGGAGCTGTTTTTT
CASSLWQQGNTGELFF
>-|TRBJ2-1|TRBV9|-
TGTGCCAGCAGCGTAGGACGGGTGGGACTGGTGAATGAGCAGTTCTTC
CASSVGRVGLVNEQFF
>-|TRBJ2-7|TRBV29-1|TRBD2
TGCAGCTTCGGACTAGCGGGAGCAGAGGAGCAGTACTTC
CSFGLAGAEEQYF
>once|TRBJ2-1|TRBV9|-
TGTGCCAGCAGCGTAGGTGTCGTTGGCTTCAATGAGCAGTTCTTC
CASSVGVVGFNEQFF
>-|TRBJ1-1|TRBV5-1|-
TGCGCCAGCACCCCTGCGGGGGTGGGGAACACTGAAGCTTTCTTT
CASTPAGVGNTEAFF
>-|TRBJ2-7|TRBV28|TRBD2
TGTGCCAGCAGTTTTCAGGGGGGACTAGCCCTTTCGCAGTACTTC
CASSFQGGLALSQYF
>few|TRBJ1-2|TRBV6-1|-
TGTGCCAGCAGGATAGAGGCTGGAGGTGGTGGCTACACCTTC
CASRIEAGGGGYTF
>-|TRBJ2-3|TRBV10-3|-
TGTGCCATCGGGAGGGATACGCAGTATTTT
CAIGRDTQYF
>-|TRBJ1-5|TRBV9|-
TGTGCCAGCAGCGTAGGCCCCGTCGGGCAGCCCCAGCATTTT
CASSVGPVGQPQHF
>-|TRBJ2-7|TRBV10-1|TRBD1
TGCGCCAGCAGTGAGCCAGGGGGTGGATACGAGCAGTACTTC
CASSEPGGGYEQYF
>-|TRBJ2-6|TRBV7-2|TRBD2
TGTGCCAGCAGCCTAGCGGGGGCTAACTCTGGGGCCAACGTCCTGACTTTC
CASSLAGANSGANVLTF
>-|TRBJ1-2|TRBV12-5|-
TGTGCTAGTGCCGAGGGTGAGGGTGGCTACACCTTC
CASAEGEGGYTF
>once|TRBJ1-2|TRBV28|TRBD1
TGTGCCAGCATGGCGGGACAGGTTGGTGGCTACACCTTC
CASMAGQVGGYTF
>-|TRBJ2-5|TRBV9|TRBD2
TGTGCCAGCAGCCCCAGACTAGCGGGTGAACAAGAGACCCAGTACTTC
CASSPRLAGEQETQYF